This passage covers 10 T cell receptor beta chains from one sample sequenced in a study of cytomegalovirus exposure and HLA in healthy donors. PCR primers comprised 60 Vbeta and 13 Jbeta primers. Some clones are missing from TCRdb's copy, which holds only in-frame ones; the method was immunoSEQ multiplex PCR. This sample yields fewer than 200,000 clones, of which about 80% are seen a single time; roughly 1.9% belongs to the top ten. Sequencing was carried out using PBMCs. The source of these receptors is a man aged 35 to 55 in good health and CMV-seronegative.

The chain recombines TRBV6-1 with TRBJ2-7; 9 nucleotides line up with TRBD2. Germline values: CDR1 MNHNS, CDR2 SASEGT. The V and J ends lost 7 bases and 2 bases, in that order; junction bases with no gene match: 3. This CDR3 contains 13 residues. CDR3 coding DNA: TGTGCCAGCAAGTCTAGCGGGACCTACGAGCAGTACTTC. Amino acids: CASKSSGTYEQYF.

The gene calls are TRBV6-5 and TRBJ2-7, with D tentatively TRBD2 (6 bases). The CDR3 has 11 amino acids. Germline lookup yields CDR1 MNHEY and CDR2 SVGAGI. V lost 9 bases and J lost 3, with 9 bases in between. The CDR3 region has the DNA TGTGCCAGTGCGGGATTCTACGAGCAGTACTTC. Amino acid sequence: CASAGFYEQYF.

The gene calls are TRBV11-2 and TRBJ2-1; TRBD1 matches at 9 bases. V was clipped by 5 bases and J by 6 bases; unmatched bases: 2. The CDR3 runs 13 residues. The germline CDR1 and CDR2 sequences are SGHAT and FQNNGV. Here the CDR3 DNA reads TGTGCCAGCAGCACGACAGGGGGCAATGAGCAGTTCTTC. It is translated as CASSTTGGNEQFF.

The V and J genes are TRBV7-9 and TRBJ1-5, with D possibly matching TRBD1 (5 bases). Trimming left V 6 bases short and J 7 bases short, with 13 bases between. In germline, CDR1 is SEHNR, CDR2 FQNEAQ (reference sequence). The length of the CDR3 is 13 residues. CDR3 coding DNA: TGTGCCAGCAGGGTGGGGGGAAGACAGCCCCAGCATTTT. Translation: CASRVGGRQPQHF.

This clone was seen a few times. This chain uses TRBV6-1 with TRBJ2-7, with D tentatively TRBD1 (6 bases). CDR1 is MNHNS and CDR2 is SASEGT in the germline V gene. CDR3 length: 15 amino acids. The V end was cut by 1 base, the J end by 2 bases, with 12 bases between. CDR3 residues: CASSEVGRGTYEQYF. The CDR3 DNA is TGTGCCAGCAGTGAAGTGGGCAGGGGAACCTACGAGCAGTACTTC.

V gene TRBV6-5 combines with J gene TRBJ1-4; D perhaps matches TRBD1 (6 bases). The germline V and J ends were trimmed by 4 bases and 7 bases, with 13 bases remaining between them. The CDR3 extends over 14 amino acids. Germline V gives CDR1 MNHEY, CDR2 SVGAGI. This CDR3 reads CASSFGTTGEKLFF. The DNA for the CDR3 is TGTGCCAGCAGTTTTGGGACAACGGGTGAAAAACTGTTTTTT.

In its sample, this clone was seen a few times. This chain links TRBV6-6 with TRBJ2-3; the match to TRBD2 covers 10 bases. Germline-derived CDR1 and CDR2 are MNHNY and SVGAGI (reference sequence). The CDR3 sequence is 15 residues long. The trim removed 5 bases at V and 4 bases at J, leaving 6 bases unmatched. CDR3 bases: TGTGCCAGCAGTCAACTAGCGGGAACCTCAGATACGCAGTATTTT. Encoded protein: CASSQLAGTSDTQYF.

In its sample, this clone was seen a few times. The chain couples TRBV29-1 to TRBJ1-2; TRBD1 might be the D (5 bases). Germline loops: CDR1 SQVTM, CDR2 ANQGSEA. V was clipped by 2 bases and J by 1 base, with 8 bases between them. The CDR3 covers 13 residues. CDR3 DNA: TGCAGCGTTGAACAGGGTGGTAACTATGGCTACACCTTC. Protein: CSVEQGGNYGYTF.

J is TRBJ2-5 and V is TRBV15; D call uncertain. The CDR3 has 17 residues. CDR1 is LNHNV and CDR2 is YYDKDF in the germline V gene (reference sequence). Trimming cost V 2 bases and J 6 bases, with 22 bases left between them. In nucleotides, the CDR3 is TGTGCCACCAGCAGACTTGAGCCGGTCGAGGTGAGGCAGACCCAGTACTTC. Its translation: CATSRLEPVEVRQTQYF.

This chain connects TRBV28 to TRBJ2-4; D call uncertain. Per the germline V gene, CDR1 is MDHEN and CDR2 is SYDVKM. The CDR3 sequence is 15 residues long. Trimming removed 6 bases from V and 1 base from J, with 13 bases in between. The CDR3 here is CASSPSPRAKNIQYF. In DNA, the CDR3 is TGTGCCAGCAGCCCATCCCCGCGGGCCAAAAACATTCAGTACTTC.